This T cell receptor (beta chain) was found in a study of cytomegalovirus exposure and HLA in healthy donors. As to this clone: The antigen is unknown.

Whole-study results and caveats: A missense DCLRE1C variant was associated with V- and J-gene trimming of TCR beta chains in a later analysis, and an independent cohort replicated the association. 15,000 to 20,000 TCR beta sequences were associated with HLA alleles at 0.05 false discovery rate in a later analysis. Indistinguishable V segments, including TRBV6-2 and TRBV6-3, were excluded.

V gave up 5 bases and J gave up 0 bases, with 7 bases separating them. The CDR3 spans 13 residues. Germline V gene data show CDR1 as SGHAT and CDR2 as FQNNGV. Both 60 Vbeta primers and 13 Jbeta primers went into the PCR. Under the authors' procedure: The count from a later analysis was tens of millions of unique TCR beta chains, some 11 million of them shared. The table came from immunoSEQ multiplex PCR; TCRdb's copy has only in-frame clones and leaves some out. V and J calls and clone size are copied from that table; D and trimming were computed from the DNA. The sample holds about 98,000 clones, around 70% seen once.

The chain employs TRBV11-2 and TRBJ1-1; D gene unclear. Sequencing input: PBMCs. This TCR was recovered from a female donor in good health and CMV-seronegative. The CDR3 coding sequence is TGTGCCAGCAGCCCTGAGCTGAACACTGAAGCTTTCTTT. The encoded protein is CASSPELNTEAFF.